Below, 16 T cell receptor beta chains from the same sample are listed, as sequenced in a study of CD8+ T cells in alopecia areata. Extracted RNA was reverse transcribed, and the resulting cDNA served as sequencing template. TCRdb's copy holds only in-frame clones and misses some; the assay was immunoSEQ multiplex PCR. This repertoire shows a few hundred thousand clones, approximately 65% found once; its top ten account for 0.95% to 1.5%. This sample's treatment: oral pan-JAK inhibitor, 5-10 mg twice daily. Here the sequenced sample was CD4+ T cells sorted from blood, taken between weeks 44 and 45, from a patient treated with tofacitinib. The origin of the receptors is a human donor with alopecia areata.

The chain couples TRBV2 to TRBJ2-2; D is perhaps TRBD2 (6 bases). V gave up 8 bases and J gave up 5 bases, with 9 bases separating them. Germline V gene sequence: CDR1 SNHLY, CDR2 FYNNEI. This CDR3 has 12 residues. The CDR3 region is CASGLATGELFF. CDR3 DNA sequence: TGTGCCAGCGGGCTAGCGACCGGGGAGCTGTTTTTT.

The chain links TRBV6-1 to TRBJ2-7; D possibly corresponds to TRBD1 (7 bases). With 5 bases removed from V and 7 bases from J, the gap between germline ends came to 15 bases. Germline V gives CDR1 MNHNS, CDR2 SASEGT. This CDR3 has 13 amino acids. This CDR3 is CASSRDRDLEQYF. CDR3 DNA: TGTGCCAGCAGTAGAGACAGGGACTTGGAGCAGTACTTC.

This clone was counted between two and nine times. One junction end does not reproduce the germline sequence, and a read error may be involved. V gene TRBV9 combines with J gene TRBJ2-7; a weak D match, TRBD2 (5 bases). This CDR3 is built from 13 residues. Germline values: CDR1 SGDLS, CDR2 YYNGEE. The DNA for the CDR3 is TGTGCCAGCAGCGCCCGGGTTGGAGGTACGATTAACTTC. As protein: CASSARVGGTINF.

The chain couples TRBV11-2 to TRBJ2-1; the match to TRBD2 covers 7 bases. The V and J ends lost 8 bases and 10 bases, in that order; junction bases with no gene match: 11. From germline, CDR1 is SGHAT and CDR2 FQNNGV. The CDR3 totals 13 residues. The CDR3 sequence is CASGHPWRGEQFF. Here the CDR3 DNA reads TGTGCCAGCGGTCACCCTTGGCGGGGGGAGCAGTTCTTC.

V and J are TRBV2 and TRBJ2-7; either TRBD1 or TRBD2 may supply D (5 bases each). Germline CDR1 is SNHLY and CDR2 is FYNNEI. V lost 4 bases and J 9 bases, leaving 16 bases between the germline ends. This CDR3 has 13 amino acids. Here the CDR3 DNA reads TGTGCCAGCAGTGGGAGTTTAGACAGCGGGCAGTACTTC. Translation gives CASSGSLDSGQYF.

The chain carries TRBV30 and TRBJ1-1; D uncertain. This CDR3 is built from 13 residues. Looked up from germline, CDR1 is GTSNPN and CDR2 is SVGIG (reference sequence). Between the trimmed V and J ends, which lost 0 bases and 7 bases, there was a span of 12 bases. The DNA for the CDR3 is TGTGCCTGGAGTGTACTATCGGGGAGTGAAGCTTTCTTT. Its protein is CAWSVLSGSEAFF.

V usage is TRBV7-2 and J usage is TRBJ2-7; TRBD1 aligns across 7 bases. The CDR3 is made up of 17 amino acids. V lost 0 bases and J lost 2; bases outside the gene matches: 10. CDR1 is SGHTA, CDR2 FQGNSA, per germline. The CDR3 region is CASSLALSGGLTYEQYF. CDR3 nucleotides: TGTGCCAGCAGCTTAGCGTTATCAGGGGGTCTGACCTACGAGCAGTACTTC. The whole variable domain, remainder taken from reference TRBV7-2 and TRBJ2-7, is GAGVSQSPSNKVTEKGKDVELRCDPISGHTALYWYRQSLGQGLEFLIYFQGNSAPDKSGLPSDRFSAERTGGSVSTLTIQRTQQEDSAVYLCASSLALSGGLTYEQYFGPGTRLTVT.

The gene calls are TRBV25-1 and TRBJ1-2; TRBD1 is a possible D gene (5 bases). V shed 11 bases and J shed 2 bases, with 12 bases lying between them. The CDR3 length is 12 residues. CDR1 is MGHDK and CDR2 is SYGVNS in the germline V gene. CDR3 DNA sequence: TGTGCCGCGGGGCAGGCCAACTATGGCTACACCTTC. It codes for CAAGQANYGYTF.

This chain links TRBV11-2 with TRBJ2-1; 10 nucleotides align to TRBD2. Germline CDR1 and CDR2: SGHAT and FQNNGV. The CDR3 sequence is 17 residues long. V shed 1 base and J 4 bases; nucleotides not matched to a gene: 7. The CDR3 sequence is CASSLGLAGGAYNEQFF. The CDR3 DNA follows: TGTGCCAGCAGCTTAGGTTTAGCGGGGGGAGCTTACAATGAGCAGTTCTTC.

The chain employs TRBV27 and TRBJ1-6; TRBD1 agrees at 9 bases. In germline, CDR1 is MNHEY, CDR2 SMNVEV (reference sequence). The ends lost 4 bases at V and 7 bases at J; junction bases unmatched: 2. The length of the CDR3 is 14 residues. This CDR3 reads CASSSGTGNSPLHF. CDR3 sequence (DNA): TGTGCCAGCAGTTCCGGGACAGGGAATTCACCCCTCCACTTT.

This sequence joins TRBV11-2 and TRBJ2-7; D is possibly TRBD2 (6 bases). V was shortened by 1 base and J by 3 bases, with 13 bases between the two germline ends. Germline CDR1 reads SGHAT; CDR2 reads FQNNGV. The CDR3 loop spans 15 amino acids. CDR3 loop: CASSLGGAGSYEQYF. CDR3 DNA sequence: TGTGCCAGCAGCTTAGGCGGGGCAGGGAGCTACGAGCAGTACTTC. Supplemented by reference TRBV11-2 and TRBJ2-7, the full variable domain reads EAGVAQSPRYKIIEKRQSVAFWCNPISGHATLYWYQQILGQGPKLLIQFQNNGVVDDSQLPKDRFSAERLKGVDSTLKIQPAKLEDSAVYLCASSLGGAGSYEQYFGPGTRLTVT.

The chain combines TRBV5-1 with TRBJ2-4; D remains unclear. CDR1 SGHRS and CDR2 YFSETQ come from the germline V gene. Trimming stripped 1 base from V and 5 bases from J, with 28 bases between. This CDR3 is built from 20 residues. In DNA form, the CDR3 reads TGCGCCAGCAGCTTGTCCCCAATTTTGGTCGTCGAAGGTTGGCAAAACATTCAGTACTTC. Its protein is CASSLSPILVVEGWQNIQYF. Full variable domain (remainder filled in from reference TRBV5-1 and TRBJ2-4): KAGVTQTPRYLIKTRGQQVTLSCSPISGHRSVSWYQQTPGQGLQFLFEYFSETQRNKGNFPGRFSGRQFSNSRSEMNVSTLELGDSALYLCASSLSPILVVEGWQNIQYFGAGTRLSVL.

This clone was observed a few times. The chain joins TRBV5-5 to TRBJ2-5; perhaps TRBD2 as D (5 bases). Germline-derived CDR1 and CDR2 are SGHKS and YYEKEE (reference sequence). This CDR3 is built from 15 residues. The V end was cut by 3 bases, the J end by 5 bases, with 17 bases between. CDR3 in amino acids: CASSSSPLKRETQYF. CDR3 nucleotides: TGTGCCAGCAGCTCTAGCCCCTTGAAGCGGGAGACCCAGTACTTC. The complete variable domain, with remaining parts taken from reference TRBV5-5 and TRBJ2-5, reads DAGVTQSPTHLIKTRGQQVTLRCSPISGHKSVSWYQQVLGQGPQFIFQYYEKEERGRGNFPDRFSARQFPNYSSELNVNALLLGDSALYLCASSSSPLKRETQYFGPGTRLLVL.

This clone appeared once. The CDR3 reads CASSRESSYEQYF. The CDR3 DNA reads TGCGCCAGCAGCAGGGAAAGCTCCTACGAGCAGTACTTC. The V and J genes are TRBV5-1 and TRBJ2-7, with D uncertain. V was trimmed by 4 bases and J by 0 bases, leaving 8 bases between them. The CDR3 loop spans 13 amino acids. Germline assignment: CDR1 SGHRS and CDR2 YFSETQ. The variable domain in full, completed from reference TRBV5-1 and TRBJ2-7, reads KAGVTQTPRYLIKTRGQQVTLSCSPISGHRSVSWYQQTPGQGLQFLFEYFSETQRNKGNFPGRFSGRQFSNSRSEMNVSTLELGDSALYLCASSRESSYEQYFGPGTRLTVT.

This clone has only one observation. This chain uses TRBV29-1 with TRBJ2-1; tentatively, D is TRBD2 (6 bases). Germline lookup yields CDR1 SQVTM and CDR2 ANQGSEA. Trimming took 4 bases from V and 4 from J, leaving 11 bases between them. The CDR3 covers 13 residues. CDR3 loop: CSVAGGLYNEQFF. Written as DNA, the CDR3 is TGCAGCGTTGCCGGGGGACTGTACAATGAGCAGTTCTTC.

This clone has only a few counts. This sequence joins TRBV7-3 and TRBJ2-3; D unresolved. V was clipped by 6 bases and J by 6 bases, with 10 bases between them. The CDR3 is made up of 12 amino acids. Germline V gives CDR1 SGHTA, CDR2 FQGTGA. The CDR3 sequence is CASSLLDDTQYF. In DNA form, the CDR3 reads TGTGCCAGCAGTCTCCTTGACGATACGCAGTATTTT.